One sample yielded the 26 T cell receptor beta chains listed below, sequenced in a study of T cells in localized non-small cell lung cancer. TCRdb's copy holds only in-frame clones and misses some; the assay was immunoSEQ multiplex PCR. The data show 70,000 to 85,000 clones, 70% to 85% seen once. Sequences were derived from peripheral blood, sampled before any cancer treatment. The receptor source for this set is a female donor aged 60 or older with stage I lung adenocarcinoma.

V usage is TRBV6-4 and J usage is TRBJ1-2; the D is unclear. Looked up from germline, CDR1 is MRHNA and CDR2 is SNTAGT. Trimming removed 7 bases at V and 4 bases at J, with 7 bases between. The CDR3 has 11 amino acids. DNA of the CDR3: TGTGCCAGCATACTTTTCTATGGCTACACCTTC. Translating gives CASILFYGYTF.

CDR3 sequence: CASSIQGPGVGGELFF. The CDR3 region has the DNA TGTGCCAGTAGTATTCAAGGCCCGGGGGTGGGCGGGGAGCTGTTTTTT. The J gene is TRBJ2-2, the V gene TRBV19; tentatively, D is TRBD2 (6 bases). Germline V gene lookup returns CDR1 LNHDA and CDR2 SQIVND (reference sequence). This CDR3 is built from 16 residues. With 3 bases removed from V and 7 bases from J, the gap between germline ends came to 18 bases.

The V call is TRBV27, the J call TRBJ2-7; D is perhaps TRBD2 (6 bases). The V end was cut by 3 bases, the J end by 6 bases, with 9 bases between. The V gene's germline CDR1 is MNHEY and CDR2 SMNVEV (reference sequence). The CDR3 is 12 amino acids. In DNA, the CDR3 is TGTGCCAGCAGTTTCGTGGGAGGCGAGCAGTACTTC. Its protein is CASSFVGGEQYF.

This clone was recorded once. The CDR3 reads CASSLEAGAQETQYF. As DNA, the CDR3 is TGTGCCAGCAGCTTAGAGGCGGGGGCCCAAGAGACCCAGTACTTC. The V call is TRBV7-2, the J call TRBJ2-5; tentatively, D is TRBD2 (7 bases). The CDR3 totals 15 residues. Per the germline V gene, CDR1 is SGHTA and CDR2 is FQGNSA. V lost 1 base, J lost 1 base, and 10 bases lay in between.

The chain carries TRBV25-1 and TRBJ2-5; TRBD1 matches 9 bases. V gave up 8 bases and J gave up 5 bases; unmatched junction bases: 12. This CDR3 spans 15 amino acids. CDR1 MGHDK and CDR2 SYGVNS come from the germline V gene. DNA for the CDR3: TGTGCCAGCTGTTTGTCCGGGACAGGGCGGGAGACCCAGTACTTC. Protein product: CASCLSGTGRETQYF.

The chain recombines TRBV29-1 with TRBJ1-1; tentative D call: TRBD1 (5 bases). CDR3 length: 14 residues. V was trimmed by 0 bases and J by 3 bases, leaving 11 bases between them. Germline-derived CDR1 and CDR2 are SQVTM and ANQGSEA. The CDR3 sequence is CSVEELGGDTEAFF. The CDR3 region has the DNA TGCAGCGTTGAAGAGTTGGGGGGGGACACTGAAGCTTTCTTT.

This rearrangement joins TRBV13 to TRBJ1-2; a possible D gene is TRBD1 (5 bases). Germline V gene sequence: CDR1 PRHDT, CDR2 FYEKMQ (reference sequence). The ends were cut back, 5 bases at V and 4 bases at J, with 14 bases in the middle. The CDR3 is made up of 14 amino acids. CDR3 in DNA: TGTGCCAGCAGCCCGACTGACAGACTCTATGGCTACACCTTC. Its protein product is CASSPTDRLYGYTF.

The chain uses TRBV18 and TRBJ2-1; D may be TRBD1 (5 bases). Germline assignment: CDR1 KGHSH and CDR2 LQKENI. Trimming removed 5 bases from V and 3 bases from J, with 11 bases in between. This CDR3 comprises 14 residues. The CDR3 DNA reads TGTGCCAGCTCAAAAAATACAGGCTACAATGAGCAGTTCTTC. Translation gives CASSKNTGYNEQFF.

This sequence joins TRBV9 and TRBJ2-3, with D perhaps TRBD2 (5 bases). CDR3 length equals 15 residues. Germline CDR1 SGDLS, CDR2 YYNGEE. V gave up 2 bases and J gave up 5 bases, with 15 bases separating them. CDR3 sequence (DNA): TGTGCCAGCAGCGTGACAAGCGGTCTGCTAGATACGCAGTATTTT. Translation: CASSVTSGLLDTQYF.

J is TRBJ2-5 and V is TRBV9; TRBD1 might be the D (6 bases). CDR3 length: 13 residues. V was clipped by 4 bases and J by 2 bases, with 9 bases between them. Germline V gene data show CDR1 as SGDLS and CDR2 as YYNGEE. CDR3 coding DNA: TGTGCCAGCAGCAGGACAGTACAAGAGACCCAGTACTTC. This codes for CASSRTVQETQYF.

CDR3 protein: CASSENAGGYEQYF. The CDR3 DNA sequence: TGTGCCAGCAGTGAAAATGCGGGAGGCTACGAGCAGTACTTC. The genes are TRBV6-1 and TRBJ2-7; 8 bases map to TRBD2. Germline values: CDR1 MNHNS, CDR2 SASEGT. The CDR3 length is 14 residues. V shed 2 bases and J 3 bases; nucleotides not matched to a gene: 3.

The chain employs TRBV6-1 and TRBJ2-5; D unresolved. TRBJ2-7 explains the end of the DNA better; the J call may be wrong. The CDR3 loop spans 11 amino acids. Germline-derived CDR1 and CDR2 are MNHNS and SASEGT. CDR3 DNA sequence: TGTGCCAGCAGGAATGACTACGAGCAGTACTTC. Its protein is CASRNDYEQYF.

CDR3 residues: CSVVVLLSGGSYEQYF. CDR3 DNA sequence: TGCAGCGTTGTAGTCTTATTATCGGGGGGGTCCTACGAGCAGTACTTC. The genes are TRBV29-1 and TRBJ2-7, with 8 bases matching TRBD2. Germline V CDR1 and CDR2: SQVTM, ANQGSEA. With 4 bases clipped from V and 1 base from J, the junction kept 12 bases outside the gene matches. There are 16 residues in the CDR3.

The chain couples TRBV7-8 to TRBJ1-1; D is unclear. V gave up 9 bases and J gave up 1 base, with 9 bases separating them. The V gene's germline CDR1 is SGHVS and CDR2 FQNEAQ. This CDR3 has 12 amino acids. DNA for the CDR3: TGTGCCAGTTCTCCCCAGAACACTGAAGCTTTCTTT. Its protein product is CASSPQNTEAFF.

V usage is TRBV5-4 and J usage is TRBJ2-5, with 11 nucleotides matching TRBD1. CDR1 is SGHNT, CDR2 YYREEE, per germline (reference sequence). This CDR3 has 17 amino acids. V gave up 4 bases and J gave up 4 bases; unmatched junction bases: 12. The CDR3 nucleotides read TGTGCCAGCAGCCGCAAGTTAAGGACAGGGGGCGTAGAGACCCAGTACTTC. This translates into CASSRKLRTGGVETQYF. The whole variable domain, filled in from reference TRBV5-4 and TRBJ2-5, reads ETGVTQSPTHLIKTRGQQVTLRCSSQSGHNTVSWYQQALGQGPQFIFQYYREEENGRGNFPPRFSGLQFPNYSSELNVNALELDDSALYLCASSRKLRTGGVETQYFGPGTRLLVL.

The rearrangement links TRBV29-1 to TRBJ2-7; the match to TRBD1 covers 7 bases. The CDR3 contains 13 residues. With V trimmed by 5 bases and J by 4 bases, 8 bases remained unmatched. In germline, CDR1 is SQVTM, CDR2 ANQGSEA. As DNA, the CDR3 is TGCAGCGTTCTCACAGGGGAAGGATACGAGCAGTACTTC. It yields the protein CSVLTGEGYEQYF.

The V and J genes are TRBV20-1 and TRBJ1-1; the D is unclear. Per the germline V gene, CDR1 is DFQATT and CDR2 is SNEGSKA (reference sequence). The CDR3 is made up of 11 amino acids. Trimming cost V 5 bases and J 6 bases, with 10 bases left between them. The CDR3: CSAARGSEAFF. The DNA of the CDR3 is TGCAGTGCTGCCCGGGGTTCTGAAGCTTTCTTT.

CDR3 DNA: TGTGCCAGCAGCGTGGACCCCCGGACAGTCTACAATGAGCAGTTCTTC. Its translation is CASSVDPRTVYNEQFF. The J gene is TRBJ2-1, the V gene TRBV9; TRBD1 is a possible D gene (6 bases). V dropped 2 bases and J dropped 3 bases, with 15 bases sitting between them. The CDR3 has 16 amino acids. Germline-derived CDR1 and CDR2 are SGDLS and YYNGEE.

This chain connects TRBV20-1 to TRBJ1-3; D uncertain. This CDR3 comprises 11 residues. The germline V and J ends were trimmed by 3 bases and 10 bases, with 10 bases remaining between them. CDR1 is DFQATT, CDR2 SNEGSKA, per germline (reference sequence). The CDR3 protein is CSARRGSTIYF. DNA for the CDR3: TGCAGTGCTAGGCGGGGTAGTACCATATATTTT.

In nucleotides, the CDR3 is TGCGCCAGCAGTGTCGCGGGAGGGCCTCGCGAGCAGTACTTC. It is translated as CASSVAGGPREQYF. V gene TRBV10-1 combines with J gene TRBJ2-7; TRBD2 matches 9 bases. The CDR3 totals 14 residues. Per the germline V gene, CDR1 is WNHNN and CDR2 is SYGVQD (reference sequence). V shed 4 bases, J shed 6 bases, and the junction held 7 bases outside the gene matches.

V usage is TRBV2 and J usage is TRBJ2-5; TRBD1 aligns across 8 bases. Per the germline V gene, CDR1 is SNHLY and CDR2 is FYNNEI. V lost 2 bases and J lost 1; bases outside the gene matches: 3. The CDR3 consists of 15 residues. Here the CDR3 reads CASSERDRIQETQYF. The CDR3 region has the DNA TGTGCCAGCAGTGAAAGGGACAGGATCCAAGAGACCCAGTACTTC. Drawing the rest from reference TRBV2 and TRBJ2-5, the complete variable domain is EPEVTQTPSHQVTQMGQEVILRCVPISNHLYFYWYRQILGQKVEFLVSFYNNEISEKSEIFDDQFSVERPDGSNFTLKIRSTKLEDSAMYFCASSERDRIQETQYFGPGTRLLVL.

The rearrangement uses TRBV6-1 and TRBJ1-2, with D possibly TRBD1 on 5 matching bases. V was clipped by 8 bases and J by 2 bases, with 18 bases between them. The length of the CDR3 is 15 residues. CDR1 and CDR2 from the germline V gene are MNHNS and SASEGT. The CDR3 coding sequence is TGTGCCAGCGTGCCGCCGGGACTAAGGAACTATGGCTACACCTTC. It codes for CASVPPGLRNYGYTF.

The chain links TRBV7-8 to TRBJ2-7, with TRBD1 identical over 7 bases. The germline V gene encodes CDR1 SGHVS and CDR2 FQNEAQ. Germline trimming cut 1 base from V and 2 bases from J; bases unmatched to any gene: 14. The CDR3 length is 18 residues. This CDR3 is CASSLGSDGQDRTYEQYF. CDR3 coding DNA: TGTGCCAGCAGCTTAGGGTCGGATGGACAGGACCGTACCTACGAGCAGTACTTC.

The V and J genes are TRBV2 and TRBJ1-2; the D gene is possibly TRBD1 (6 bases). Trimming stripped 8 bases from V and 7 bases from J, with 20 bases between. The CDR3 has 14 amino acids. CDR1 and CDR2 (germline): SNHLY, FYNNEI. CDR3 protein: CASGAQGSNAGYTF. Here the CDR3 DNA reads TGTGCCAGCGGGGCTCAGGGGTCGAACGCTGGCTACACCTTC.

The chain employs TRBV7-8 and TRBJ2-1, with 11 bases fitting TRBD2. The V segment lost 5 bases and the J segment 7 bases; nucleotides outside the gene matches: 10. CDR1 is SGHVS and CDR2 is FQNEAQ in the germline V gene. This CDR3 is 16 amino acids long. The CDR3 DNA sequence: TGTGCCAGCAGCCAAAGTAGCGGGGGGGCCAGGAATGAGCAGTTCTTC. Translation: CASSQSSGGARNEQFF.

The J gene is TRBJ2-6, the V gene TRBV7-2; the match to TRBD2 covers 9 bases. Losses at the gene ends were 3 bases for V and 0 bases for J; bases not matched to a gene: 6. Germline loops: CDR1 SGHTA, CDR2 FQGNSA. This CDR3 region has 18 residues. The CDR3 sequence is CASSLRGGLFSGANVLTF. The DNA for the CDR3 is TGTGCCAGCAGCTTGCGGGGGGGCCTTTTCTCTGGGGCCAACGTCCTGACTTTC.